Following are 13 T cell receptor beta chains from one sample sequenced in a study of T cells after yellow fever vaccination. One entry per CDR3 protein, called by TCRdb with MiXCR from the 5' RACE reads. Among about 300,000 distinct CDR3 sequences listed, around 9.3% were seen once. The specimen comprised CD4+ T cells sorted from PBMCs, sampled 5 days after the yellow fever booster vaccination. The receptors derive from a man between 18 and 35 years old who received the YFV17D yellow fever vaccine.

This clonotype occurred many times. The chain recombines TRBV5-1 with TRBJ2-3; D is perhaps TRBD1 (5 bases). V was clipped by 1 base and J by 4 bases, with 10 bases between them. CDR1 and CDR2 from the germline V gene are SGHRS and YFSETQ. CDR3 size: 14 residues. CDR3: CASSLSQGSDTQYF. As DNA, the CDR3 is TGCGCCAGCAGCTTGAGCCAGGGATCAGATACGCAGTATTTT.

The chain uses TRBV5-4 and TRBJ1-6, with no clear D. Germline CDR1 is SGHNT and CDR2 is YYREEE (reference sequence). Trimming stripped 4 bases from V and 8 bases from J, with 10 bases between. The CDR3 extends over 13 amino acids. The CDR3 region is CASSPMVDSPLHF. CDR3 DNA sequence: TGTGCCAGCAGCCCGATGGTTGATTCACCCCTCCACTTT.

This clonotype was detected many times. The chain carries TRBV5-1 and TRBJ1-5; 9 nucleotides match TRBD1. The J segment lost 7 bases and the V segment lost 2 bases, leaving 4 bases of the junction unmatched. Looked up from germline, CDR1 is SGHRS and CDR2 is YFSETQ. The CDR3 covers 14 residues. The CDR3 region is CASSFTGGEQPQHF. CDR3 nucleotide sequence: TGCGCCAGCAGCTTCACAGGGGGCGAACAGCCCCAGCATTTT.

This clonotype was recorded many times. CDR3 sequence reads: CASSPRPRGAIYNEQFF. In nucleotides, the CDR3 is TGTGCCAGCAGCCCCCGGCCGCGGGGGGCCATTTACAATGAGCAGTTCTTC. This rearrangement joins TRBV12-3 or TRBV12-4 to TRBJ2-1; 8 nucleotides line up with TRBD2. There are 17 residues in the CDR3. Trimming took 6 bases from V and 4 from J; bases not matched to a gene: 14.

The gene calls are TRBV5-1 and TRBJ1-2; tentative D call: TRBD1 (5 bases). Trimming stripped 0 bases from V and 6 bases from J, with 12 bases between. Looked up from germline, CDR1 is SGHRS and CDR2 is YFSETQ. CDR3 length: 14 residues. The CDR3 DNA is TGCGCCAGCAGCTTGGGCGGACACTGGGATGGCTACACCTTC. Translated, it gives CASSLGGHWDGYTF.

This clonotype occurred a few times. This chain uses TRBV5-1 with TRBJ2-7; D might be TRBD2 (5 bases). V shed 2 bases and J shed 4 bases, with 16 bases lying between them. The CDR3 totals 15 residues. The V gene's germline CDR1 is SGHRS and CDR2 YFSETQ. The CDR3 loop is CASSFGRGSLYEQYF. In DNA, the CDR3 is TGCGCCAGCAGCTTCGGCCGGGGATCGTTATACGAGCAGTACTTC. Complete variable domain (other parts from reference TRBV5-1 and TRBJ2-7): KAGVTQTPRYLIKTRGQQVTLSCSPISGHRSVSWYQQTPGQGLQFLFEYFSETQRNKGNFPGRFSGRQFSNSRSEMNVSTLELGDSALYLCASSFGRGSLYEQYFGPGTRLTVT.

This clonotype was found many times. The chain employs TRBV10-3 and TRBJ2-3; TRBD2 agrees at 8 bases. From germline, CDR1 is ENHRY and CDR2 SYGVKD. This CDR3 comprises 14 residues. The trim removed 10 bases at V and 5 bases at J, leaving 11 bases unmatched. CDR3 sequence (DNA): TGTGCCACCTCAGGGCGGGGGGCAGAAGATACGCAGTATTTT. It encodes CATSGRGAEDTQYF.

This clonotype appeared many times. The V gene is TRBV28, the J gene TRBJ2-6; 7 positions match TRBD1. This CDR3 spans 17 amino acids. The V segment lost 6 bases and the J segment 1 base; nucleotides outside the gene matches: 9. Germline CDR1 MDHEN, CDR2 SYDVKM. The CDR3 region is CASSLMTGRSGANVLTF. CDR3 in DNA: TGTGCCAGCAGCCTTATGACAGGGCGATCTGGGGCCAACGTCCTGACTTTC.

This clonotype was seen only a few times. V is TRBV29-1 and J is TRBJ2-3, with TRBD1 identical over 7 bases. Trimming took 6 bases from V and 4 from J; bases not matched to a gene: 10. The CDR3 contains 14 residues. Germline values: CDR1 SQVTM, CDR2 ANQGSEA. CDR3 in amino acids: CSVDRVGSADTQYF. The DNA of the CDR3 is TGCAGCGTCGACAGGGTAGGGTCGGCAGATACGCAGTATTTT.

The V and J genes are TRBV6-2 or TRBV6-3 and TRBJ2-1; 9 nucleotides match TRBD2. The CDR3 is 15 residues long. Trimming took 4 bases from V and 7 from J; bases not matched to a gene: 8. Germline V CDR1 and CDR2: MNHEY, SVGEGT. In DNA form, the CDR3 reads TGTGCCAGCAGTTTTCTGGCGGGGGGGTCTAATGAGCAGTTCTTC. It is translated as CASSFLAGGSNEQFF.

This clonotype was found a few times. The chain combines TRBV3-1 with TRBJ1-6, with D possibly matching TRBD1 (5 bases). Looked up from germline, CDR1 is LGHDT and CDR2 is YNNKEL (reference sequence). V shed 5 bases and J shed 7 bases, with 12 bases lying between them. This CDR3 region has 14 residues. DNA of the CDR3: TGTGCCAGCAGCAGCCGGGACGGGAATTCACCCCTCCACTTT. This codes for CASSSRDGNSPLHF.

This clonotype has more than one count but fewer than ten. V is TRBV6-2 or TRBV6-3 and J is TRBJ2-3; D unresolved. Germline CDR1 reads MNHEY; CDR2 reads SVGEGT. V lost 2 bases and J 3 bases, leaving 9 bases between the germline ends. CDR3 length equals 14 residues. As DNA, the CDR3 is TGTGCCAGCAGTTACCGACGGCTAACAGATACGCAGTATTTT. Amino acid sequence: CASSYRRLTDTQYF.

This clonotype appeared a few times. The chain is built from TRBV11-2 and TRBJ2-3, with D perhaps TRBD2 (6 bases). CDR1 is SGHAT, CDR2 FQNNGV, per germline. The CDR3 totals 14 residues. V lost 5 bases and J lost 2, with 11 bases in between. The CDR3 region has the DNA TGTGCCAGCAGCCCAGGGAGGAACACAGATACGCAGTATTTT. Protein product: CASSPGRNTDTQYF.